This TCR beta chain was sequenced during a study of blood T cell repertoires in COVID-19. This CDR3 comprises 16 residues. Germline V CDR1 and CDR2: LGHNA, YSLEER. V dropped 0 bases and J dropped 4; count of bases not matched to a gene: 8. Sequencing used immunoSEQ multiplex PCR; TCRdb keeps in-frame clones, though not all of them. The table shows a few hundred thousand clones, with 84% occurring only once. This clone was observed a single time. Sequencing was performed on peripheral blood. The receptor's source is a woman aged 40 to 49 who had recovered from COVID-19. This sequence joins TRBV4-3 and TRBJ2-5; 7 nucleotides align to TRBD2. In DNA form, the CDR3 reads TGCGCCAGCAGCCAAGAGTTAGCGGGCCGGGGAGAGACCCAGTACTTC. Protein product: CASSQELAGRGETQYF.